Sequencing of this T cell receptor (beta chain) was carried out in a study of T cell repertoires in cytomegalovirus infection. Study-level background: CMV infection plus the matching HLA type was flagged by public TCR beta signatures.

Per the germline V gene, CDR1 is SEHNR and CDR2 is FQNEAQ (reference sequence). The CDR3 runs to 18 residues. Germline trimming cut 3 bases from V and 5 bases from J; bases unmatched to any gene: 12. Notes on the study in general: CMV-specific HLA-C-restricted TCR beta clonotypes dominated the ex vivo response.

This clonotype has ten or more counts. What it binds is unknown. From the reads, TCRdb called clonotypes with MiXCR, one entry per CDR3 protein. Among under 600,000 distinct CDR3 sequences listed, about 15% were seen once. The source of this sequence is a human donor in good health (CMV status not recorded). Some clones in this sample may be carry-over from other donors' samples. This chain joins TRBV7-9 and TRBJ2-7; 14 bases match TRBD2. Sequenced input: CD8+ T cells from PBMCs. CDR3 region: CASSFPGLAGEGPHEQYF. CDR3 DNA: TGTGCCAGCAGCTTTCCGGGACTAGCGGGAGAAGGTCCCCACGAGCAGTACTTC.